This T cell receptor (beta chain) was identified during a study of OX40 agonist ivuxolimab in advanced cancers. Across the whole study: Treatment of patients was with ivuxolimab, an agonistic anti-OX40 (CD134) antibody. Whole-study findings and limits: Among T cells, CD8+ cells averaged more expanded clones than CD4+ cells.

As concerns this clone: Its cognate antigen is unknown.

Germline lookup yields CDR1 MDHEN and CDR2 SYDVKM. The CDR3 is 15 residues long. The V and J ends lost 2 bases and 10 bases respectively, with 18 bases between them. Some clones are missing from TCRdb's copy, which holds only in-frame ones; the method was immunoSEQ multiplex PCR. Of 70,000 to 90,000 clones in the sample, around 81% are singletons; the top ten hold under 2%. The chain uses TRBV28 and TRBJ2-1, with D tentatively TRBD1 or TRBD2 (6 bases each). Specimen: CD4+ or CD8+ T cells sorted from blood, collected in a trial of the OX40 agonist ivuxolimab. The clonotype comes from an adult with an advanced solid tumor such as melanoma, head and neck, liver or kidney cancer. The DNA of the CDR3 is TGTGCCAGCAGTTTAGCTATAGGTGGGGGGCGAGAGCAGTTCTTC. As protein: CASSLAIGGGREQFF.